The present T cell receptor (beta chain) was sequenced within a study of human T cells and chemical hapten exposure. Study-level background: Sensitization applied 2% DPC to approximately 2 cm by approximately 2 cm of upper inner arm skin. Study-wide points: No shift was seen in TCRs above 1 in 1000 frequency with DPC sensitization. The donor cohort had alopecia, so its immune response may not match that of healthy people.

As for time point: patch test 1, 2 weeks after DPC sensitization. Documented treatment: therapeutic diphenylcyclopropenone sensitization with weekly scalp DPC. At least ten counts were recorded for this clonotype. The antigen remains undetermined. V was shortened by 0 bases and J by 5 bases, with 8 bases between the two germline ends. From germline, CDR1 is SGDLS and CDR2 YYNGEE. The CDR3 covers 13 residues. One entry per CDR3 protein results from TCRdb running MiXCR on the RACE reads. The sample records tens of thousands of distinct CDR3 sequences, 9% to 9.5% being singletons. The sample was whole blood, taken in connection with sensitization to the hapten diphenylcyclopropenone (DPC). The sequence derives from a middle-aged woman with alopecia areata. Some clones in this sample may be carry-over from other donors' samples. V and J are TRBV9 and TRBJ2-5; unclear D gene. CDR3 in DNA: TGTGCCAGCAGCGTAGCTCATTCGGAGACCCAGTACTTC. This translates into CASSVAHSETQYF.